This T cell receptor (beta chain) was profiled in a study of blood T cell repertoires in COVID-19. Study-level information: The study drew acute and convalescent COVID-19 samples from the United States, Italy and Spain.

V was shortened by 7 bases and J by 5 bases, with 20 bases between the two germline ends. The germline gives CDR1 WSHSY, CDR2 SAAADI. This CDR3 region has 15 residues. Only in-frame clones appear in the TCRdb table, and some are missing; sequencing was by immunoSEQ multiplex PCR. The table records about 240,000 clones, around three quarters of them present only once. The chain couples TRBV10-2 to TRBJ1-1; no reliable D call. Source material: peripheral blood. The sequence came from a woman aged 80 or over with acute or convalescent COVID-19. CDR3 in amino acids: CASNLLAETGTEAFF. The CDR3 DNA is TGCGCCAGCAATCTCCTGGCCGAGACGGGGACTGAAGCTTTCTTT.